This T cell receptor (beta chain) was identified during a study of radiotherapy plus CTLA-4 blockade in lung cancer. Concerning this clone: Antigen: not known. The same CDR3 also results from other DNA sequences found in this sample.

Broader study findings: Together with interferon-beta, which increased in serum after radiation, early dynamic changes in blood T cell clones were reportedly the best predictors of response.

Sequencing was performed with immunoSEQ multiplex PCR; in TCRdb, only in-frame clones are kept and a portion is missing. The table lists tens of thousands of clones, around 85% of them singletons. The sequences come from peripheral blood, collected from a patient treated with radiotherapy plus ipilimumab. This sequence was found in a human donor with non-small cell lung cancer whose response to radiotherapy plus ipilimumab could not be evaluated.

CDR3 sequence reads: CARPGTGRRNEQFF. The CDR3 DNA is TGTGCCAGACCGGGGACAGGGAGACGTAATGAGCAGTTCTTC. The V and J genes are TRBV28 and TRBJ2-1; 9 bases fit TRBD1. CDR3 length: 14 amino acids. CDR1 MDHEN and CDR2 SYDVKM come from the germline V gene. The V gene end was trimmed by 9 bases and the J gene end by 7 bases; junction bases not matched to a gene: 10.